This T cell receptor beta chain appears in the sequencing data of a study of human T cells and chemical hapten exposure. Whole-study context: Among samples, TCR yields varied mainly because of small differences in pooled library volume.

To note about this clonotype: The antigen is not known.

Points from the study as a whole: DPC sensitization produced no change in TCRs with frequency above 1 in 1000.

Germline-derived CDR1 and CDR2 are SGHRS and YFSETQ. V gave up 4 bases and J gave up 4 bases, with 17 bases separating them. The CDR3 is made up of 15 amino acids. Time point of the sample: healthy volunteer bleed at 6 weeks. Before extraction, the whole blood was not fractionated, and total RNA was taken from it. TCRdb recomputed calls from the RACE reads with MiXCR, one row per CDR3 protein. The sample lists fewer than 100,000 distinct CDR3 sequences, 8.5% to 10% occurring once. The specimen was whole blood. V and J are TRBV5-1 and TRBJ1-1; perhaps TRBD1 as D (6 bases). The TCR sequence derives from a female donor in good health. Some clones in this sample may be carry-over from other donors' samples. DNA of the CDR3: TGCGCCAGCAGCGAAAGCCCAGGGGTCGGCACTGAAGCTTTCTTT. It is translated as CASSESPGVGTEAFF.